The 22 T cell receptor beta chains presented below share a single source sample, sequenced in a study of blood T cell repertoires in COVID-19. Here immunoSEQ multiplex PCR was the method, and the copy in TCRdb shows in-frame clones only, minus some. The repertoire consists of about 130,000 clones, with about 72% occurring once and the leading ten covering approximately 1.9%. Sequencing used peripheral blood. The receptors shown here come from a woman in her 70s with acute or convalescent COVID-19.

V gene TRBV7-2 combines with J gene TRBJ2-2; possible D gene TRBD2, 5 bases. Per the germline V gene, CDR1 is SGHTA and CDR2 is FQGNSA. Trimming took 3 bases from V and 4 from J, leaving 9 bases between them. This CDR3 has 14 amino acids. The CDR3, as DNA: TGTGCCAGCAGCTTTCTGGGGAGCACCGGGGAGCTGTTTTTT. Its protein is CASSFLGSTGELFF.

The V gene is TRBV6-5, the J gene TRBJ1-6; D is undetermined. V dropped 0 bases and J dropped 13 bases, with 10 bases sitting between them. Germline CDR1 is MNHEY and CDR2 is SVGAGI. This CDR3 is built from 13 residues. CDR3 sequence: CASSYSTRGPLHF. The CDR3 DNA is TGTGCCAGCAGTTACTCGACAAGAGGGCCCCTCCACTTT.

This chain joins TRBV27 and TRBJ1-1, with 8 bases aligning to TRBD1. The V gene's germline CDR1 is MNHEY and CDR2 SMNVEV (reference sequence). V trimming: 2 bases; J trimming: 11 bases; junction bases outside the gene matches: 10. CDR3 length: 14 amino acids. The CDR3 loop reads CASSLPGTGSRAFF. The CDR3 nucleotides read TGTGCCAGCAGTTTACCGGGGACAGGATCTAGGGCTTTCTTT.

The gene calls are TRBV5-4 and TRBJ2-1; D gene uncertain. The germline V gene has CDR1 SGHNT and CDR2 YYREEE (reference sequence). V was trimmed by 0 bases and J by 7 bases, leaving 8 bases between them. The CDR3 has 13 residues. CDR3 coding DNA: TGTGCCAGCAGCTTGGAATGGAGTAATGAGCAGTTCTTC. It translates to CASSLEWSNEQFF.

V usage is TRBV9 and J usage is TRBJ1-2; no definite D call. The CDR3 contains 15 residues. Germline V lookup: CDR1 SGDLS, CDR2 YYNGEE. V was clipped by 3 bases and J by 6 bases, with 18 bases between them. The CDR3 sequence: CASSGSLRGGHGYTF. The CDR3 coding sequence is TGTGCCAGCAGCGGATCCCTCCGGGGAGGCCATGGCTACACCTTC.

This clone was seen a few times. This sequence joins TRBV9 and TRBJ2-7, with D maybe TRBD1 (5 bases). Trimming removed 0 bases from V and 6 bases from J, with 13 bases in between. This CDR3 comprises 14 residues. Per germline, CDR1 SGDLS and CDR2 YYNGEE. The CDR3 nucleotides read TGTGCCAGCAGCGTAGGAGCAGGGTCAGTCGAGCAGTACTTC. Its translation is CASSVGAGSVEQYF. Looking up the rest from reference TRBV9 and TRBJ2-7 gives the full variable domain: DSGVTQTPKHLITATGQRVTLRCSPRSGDLSVYWYQQSLDQGLQFLIQYYNGEERAKGNILERFSAQQFPDLHSELNLSSLELGDSALYFCASSVGAGSVEQYFGPGTRLTVT.

This clone was counted between two and nine times. The gene calls are TRBV7-8 and TRBJ1-2; no firm D call. Trimming cost V 5 bases and J 4 bases, with 8 bases left between them. The CDR3 has 12 amino acids. Germline V lookup: CDR1 SGHVS, CDR2 FQNEAQ. The CDR3 bases are TGTGCCAGCAGCGCACACAGCTATGGCTACACCTTC. Its translation: CASSAHSYGYTF.

This chain joins TRBV13 and TRBJ2-2; D gene ambiguous. V lost 5 bases and J 6 bases, leaving 7 bases between the germline ends. This CDR3 has 12 amino acids. In germline, CDR1 is PRHDT, CDR2 FYEKMQ (reference sequence). The chain's CDR3 is CASSLPSGELFF. In DNA form, the CDR3 reads TGTGCCAGCAGCCTCCCGTCCGGGGAGCTGTTTTTT.

CDR3 DNA: TGTGCCAGCAGCCACGGACAAAACTATGGCTACACCTTC. It is translated as CASSHGQNYGYTF. This chain joins TRBV2 and TRBJ1-2; possible D gene TRBD1, 5 bases. Germline assignment: CDR1 SNHLY and CDR2 FYNNEI. With 6 bases removed from V and 2 bases from J, the gap between germline ends came to 10 bases. The CDR3 contains 13 residues.

This clone was recorded a few times. V is TRBV10-2 and J is TRBJ2-7; 8 bases line up with TRBD2. This CDR3 has 13 residues. V was pared by 6 bases and J by 8 bases, with 9 bases of the junction left unmatched. Germline V lookup: CDR1 WSHSY, CDR2 SAAADI. The CDR3 DNA reads as TGCGCCAGCAGCCGGGAGGGGCCTACGAAGCAGTACTTC. It specifies CASSREGPTKQYF.

This clone was seen more than once but under ten times. V gene TRBV6-5 combines with J gene TRBJ1-2; TRBD1 matches 9 bases. The junction had 12 bases not matched to a gene; V was cut back by 7 bases and J by 6 bases. Germline assignment: CDR1 MNHEY and CDR2 SVGAGI. The CDR3 length is 15 residues. The CDR3 bases are TGTGCCAGCACCAAAAACTCCGGGACAGGGAATGGCTACACCTTC. Translation: CASTKNSGTGNGYTF.

CDR3: CASSTGMAGDEQYF. For the CDR3, the DNA is TGTGCCAGCAGCACCGGGATGGCAGGGGACGAGCAGTACTTC. The chain recombines TRBV7-9 with TRBJ2-7; D is perhaps TRBD1 (6 bases). This CDR3 comprises 14 residues. The V and J ends lost 5 bases and 5 bases respectively, with 16 bases between them. Germline values: CDR1 SEHNR, CDR2 FQNEAQ (reference sequence).

DNA of the CDR3: TGTGCCAGCAGCTTTCGTTCTAGCGGGGGGTACGAGCAGTACTTC. It is translated as CASSFRSSGGYEQYF. The genes are TRBV5-6 and TRBJ2-7, with 11 bases aligning to TRBD2. The germline gives CDR1 SGHDT, CDR2 YYEEEE. Unmatched junction bases numbered 5, after V lost 2 bases and J lost 4 bases. This CDR3 comprises 15 residues.

The J gene is TRBJ2-5, the V gene TRBV10-3, with D tentatively TRBD2 (6 bases). Trimming took 6 bases from V and 2 from J, leaving 13 bases between them. The CDR3 is made up of 14 amino acids. The V gene's germline CDR1 is ENHRY and CDR2 SYGVKD. The chain's CDR3 is CAIRPGAGQETQYF. The DNA of the CDR3 is TGTGCCATCAGGCCTGGGGCGGGACAAGAGACCCAGTACTTC.

This chain joins TRBV19 and TRBJ2-3, with D perhaps TRBD2 (6 bases). V gave up 1 base and J gave up 4 bases, with 9 bases separating them. The CDR3 length is 14 residues. The V gene's germline CDR1 is LNHDA and CDR2 SQIVND (reference sequence). CDR3 residues: CASSIGGGSDTQYF. As DNA, the CDR3 is TGTGCCAGTAGTATAGGTGGAGGGTCAGATACGCAGTATTTT.

This chain joins TRBV12-2 and TRBJ1-2; no DNA check was done on the table's D call, TRBD1. TRBV12-2 is a pseudogene segment. CDR3 length: 14 residues. Here the CDR3 reads CASRLDRSNYGYTF. In nucleotides, the CDR3 is TGTGCAAGTCGCTTAGACAGGTCTAACTATGGCTACACCTTC.

The genes are TRBV2 and TRBJ2-7; the D is unclear. Germline values: CDR1 SNHLY, CDR2 FYNNEI. The CDR3 is 12 residues long. Trimming removed 4 bases from V and 3 bases from J, with 7 bases in between. The CDR3 is CASSVVSYEQYF. The CDR3 region has the DNA TGTGCCAGCAGTGTGGTCAGCTACGAGCAGTACTTC.

The chain employs TRBV18 and TRBJ2-1; 13 bases fit TRBD2. Germline V lookup: CDR1 KGHSH, CDR2 LQKENI. J gave up 7 bases and V 5 bases, and 5 bases lay outside the gene matches. The CDR3 sequence is 15 residues long. CDR3 region: CASSRTSGSRNEQFF. CDR3 sequence (DNA): TGTGCCAGCTCAAGGACTAGCGGGAGTAGAAATGAGCAGTTCTTC.

To note about this clone: Other DNA sequences in the sample encode the same CDR3. V usage is TRBV7-3 and J usage is TRBJ2-3; 8 nucleotides align to TRBD2. Losses at the gene ends were 2 bases for V and 5 bases for J; bases not matched to a gene: 3. CDR1 and CDR2 from the germline V gene are SGHTA and FQGTGA. This CDR3 is built from 14 residues. The CDR3 DNA follows: TGTGCCAGCAGCTTAGGCCTAGCGGGAGATACGCAGTATTTT. Translation: CASSLGLAGDTQYF.

This chain uses TRBV20-1 with TRBJ2-1, with 7 bases fitting TRBD1. The CDR3 sequence is 14 residues long. Germline V gene lookup returns CDR1 DFQATT and CDR2 SNEGSKA (reference sequence). The junction had 6 bases not matched to a gene; V was cut back by 3 bases and J by 4 bases. The CDR3 region is CSASDRVRYNEQFF. In nucleotides, the CDR3 is TGCAGTGCTAGTGACAGGGTCCGGTACAATGAGCAGTTCTTC.

This clone was recorded only once. V and J are TRBV15 and TRBJ1-2, with TRBD1 as a possible D gene (5 bases). V lost 0 bases, J lost 8 bases, and 13 bases lay in between. CDR3 length equals 14 residues. Germline values: CDR1 LNHNV, CDR2 YYDKDF (reference sequence). CDR3 sequence: CATSRDQGIGGYTF. Here the CDR3 DNA reads TGTGCCACCAGCAGAGACCAGGGTATTGGAGGCTACACCTTC. The entire variable domain, with the rest obtained from reference TRBV15 and TRBJ1-2, is as follows: DAMVIQNPRYQVTQFGKPVTLSCSQTLNHNVMYWYQQKSSQAPKLLFHYYDKDFNNEADTPDNFQSRRPNTSFCFLDIRSPGLGDTAMYLCATSRDQGIGGYTFGSGTRLTVV.

The chain's CDR3 is CASSLGDRGTDTQYF. The CDR3 nucleotides are TGTGCCAGCAGTTTAGGGGACAGGGGCACAGATACGCAGTATTTT. The chain has TRBV28 and TRBJ2-3; 9 nucleotides line up with TRBD1. The CDR3 runs to 15 residues. The V gene end was trimmed by 2 bases and the J gene end by 1 base; junction bases not matched to a gene: 1. Germline V gene lookup returns CDR1 MDHEN and CDR2 SYDVKM.